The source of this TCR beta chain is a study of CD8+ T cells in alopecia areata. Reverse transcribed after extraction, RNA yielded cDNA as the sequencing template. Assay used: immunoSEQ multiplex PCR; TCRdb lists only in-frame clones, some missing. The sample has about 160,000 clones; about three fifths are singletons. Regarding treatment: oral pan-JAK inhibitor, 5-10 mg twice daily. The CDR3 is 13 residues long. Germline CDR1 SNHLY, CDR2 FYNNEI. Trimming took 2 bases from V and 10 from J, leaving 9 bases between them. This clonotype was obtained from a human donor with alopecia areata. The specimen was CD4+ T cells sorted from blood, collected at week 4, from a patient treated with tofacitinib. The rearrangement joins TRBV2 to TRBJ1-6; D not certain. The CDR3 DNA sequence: TGTGCCAGCAGTGAACGGTCAAGATCACCCCTCCACTTT. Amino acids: CASSERSRSPLHF.